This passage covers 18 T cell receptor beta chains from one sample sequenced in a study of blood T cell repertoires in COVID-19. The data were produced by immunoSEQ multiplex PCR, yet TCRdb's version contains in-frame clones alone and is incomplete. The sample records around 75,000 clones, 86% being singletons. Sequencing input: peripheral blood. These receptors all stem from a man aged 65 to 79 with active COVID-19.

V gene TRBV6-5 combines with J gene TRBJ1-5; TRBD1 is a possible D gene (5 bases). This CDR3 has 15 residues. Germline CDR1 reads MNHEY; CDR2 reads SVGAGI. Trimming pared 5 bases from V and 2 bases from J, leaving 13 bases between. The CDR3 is CASSRSRGGNQPQHF. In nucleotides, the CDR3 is TGTGCCAGCAGTCGCTCACGGGGGGGCAATCAGCCCCAGCATTTT.

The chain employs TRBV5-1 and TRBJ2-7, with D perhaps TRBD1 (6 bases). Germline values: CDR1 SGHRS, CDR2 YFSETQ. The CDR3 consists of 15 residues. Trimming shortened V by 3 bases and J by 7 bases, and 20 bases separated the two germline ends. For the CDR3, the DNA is TGCGCCAGCAGCTCCCCTTCCACAGGGTCTGGGGAGCAGTACTTC. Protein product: CASSSPSTGSGEQYF.

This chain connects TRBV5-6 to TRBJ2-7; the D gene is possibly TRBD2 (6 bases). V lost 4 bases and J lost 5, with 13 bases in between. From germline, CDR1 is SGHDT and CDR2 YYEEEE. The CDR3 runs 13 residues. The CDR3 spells CASSPAGFHEQYF. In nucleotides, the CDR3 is TGTGCCAGCAGCCCGGCGGGGTTCCACGAGCAGTACTTC.

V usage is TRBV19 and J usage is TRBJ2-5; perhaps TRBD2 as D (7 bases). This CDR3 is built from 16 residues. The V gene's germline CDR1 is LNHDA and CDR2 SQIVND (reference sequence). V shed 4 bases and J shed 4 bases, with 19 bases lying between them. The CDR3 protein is CASSTHGGQGGETQYF. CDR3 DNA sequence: TGTGCCAGTAGTACCCACGGGGGGCAGGGTGGAGAGACCCAGTACTTC.

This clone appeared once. The CDR3 loop is CASSLGGTGDFNEQFF. DNA for the CDR3: TGTGCCAGCAGCTTAGGGGGGACAGGAGATTTCAATGAGCAGTTCTTC. The genes are TRBV7-9 and TRBJ2-1; 8 bases fit TRBD1. Trimming cost V 1 base and J 6 bases; bases outside gene matches: 8. The CDR3 spans 16 residues. Germline V CDR1 and CDR2: SEHNR, FQNEAQ (reference sequence).

CDR3 protein: CASSRLAGGWEQYF. CDR3 in DNA: TGTGCCAGCAGCCGACTAGCGGGAGGCTGGGAGCAGTACTTC. V is TRBV6-5 and J is TRBJ2-7; 13 bases agree with TRBD2. The germline V gene has CDR1 MNHEY and CDR2 SVGAGI. The CDR3 contains 14 residues. Trimming at V came to 6 bases and at J to 7 bases, leaving 6 bases not matched to a gene.

The chain's CDR3 is CASSQGGTSEKLFF. The CDR3 coding sequence is TGTGCCAGCAGCCAAGGGGGGACAAGCGAAAAACTGTTTTTT. The V call is TRBV3-1 (or the pseudogene TRBV3-2), the J call TRBJ1-4; tentative D call: TRBD1 (6 bases). Germline assignment: CDR1 LGHDT and CDR2 YNNKEL (reference sequence). V was cut by 1 base and J by 8 bases, with 11 bases left in between. The CDR3 is 14 amino acids.

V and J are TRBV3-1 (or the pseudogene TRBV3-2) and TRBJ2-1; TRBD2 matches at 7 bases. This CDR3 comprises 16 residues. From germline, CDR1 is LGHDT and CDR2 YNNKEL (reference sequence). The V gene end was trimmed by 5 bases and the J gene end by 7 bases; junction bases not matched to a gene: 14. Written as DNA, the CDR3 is TGTGCCAGCAGCGACCCGGGCGGGAGAGGCGCGAATGAGCAGTTCTTC. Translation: CASSDPGGRGANEQFF.

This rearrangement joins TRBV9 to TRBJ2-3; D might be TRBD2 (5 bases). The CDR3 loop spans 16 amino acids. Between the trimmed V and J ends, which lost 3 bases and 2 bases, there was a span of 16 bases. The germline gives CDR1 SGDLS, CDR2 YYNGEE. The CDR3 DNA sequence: TGTGCCAGCAGCGACGGTAGCGCGGCCCCCACAGATACGCAGTATTTT. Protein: CASSDGSAAPTDTQYF.

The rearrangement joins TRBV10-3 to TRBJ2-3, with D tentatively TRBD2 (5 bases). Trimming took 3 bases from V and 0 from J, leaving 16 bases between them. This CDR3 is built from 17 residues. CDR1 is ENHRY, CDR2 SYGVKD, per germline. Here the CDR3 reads CAISDLRLRTSTDTQYF. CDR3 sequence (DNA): TGTGCCATCAGTGATTTGCGTCTTAGGACTAGCACAGATACGCAGTATTTT.

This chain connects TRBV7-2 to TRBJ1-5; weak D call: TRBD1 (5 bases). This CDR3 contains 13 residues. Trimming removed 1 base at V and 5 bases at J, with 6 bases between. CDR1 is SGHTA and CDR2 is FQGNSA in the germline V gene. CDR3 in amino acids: CASSLETDQPQHF. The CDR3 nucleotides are TGTGCCAGCAGCTTAGAGACAGATCAGCCCCAGCATTTT.

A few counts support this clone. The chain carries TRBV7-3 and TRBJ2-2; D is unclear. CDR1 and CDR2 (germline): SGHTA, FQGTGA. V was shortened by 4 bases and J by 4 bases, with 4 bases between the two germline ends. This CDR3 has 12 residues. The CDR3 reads CASSSGTGELFF. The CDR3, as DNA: TGTGCCAGCAGCTCAGGCACCGGGGAGCTGTTTTTT. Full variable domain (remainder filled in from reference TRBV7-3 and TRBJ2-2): GAGVSQTPSNKVTEKGKYVELRCDPISGHTALYWYRQSLGQGPEFLIYFQGTGAADDSGLPNDRFFAVRPEGSVSTLKIQRTERGDSAVYLCASSSGTGELFFGEGSRLTVL.

CDR3 region: CASSARGDTEAFF. CDR3 sequence (DNA): TGCGCCAGCAGCGCGCGGGGGGACACTGAAGCTTTCTTT. J is TRBJ1-1 and V is TRBV5-1; a possible D gene is TRBD1 (5 bases). CDR1 SGHRS and CDR2 YFSETQ come from the germline V gene. The V and J ends lost 4 bases and 3 bases respectively, with 10 bases between them. This CDR3 has 13 residues.

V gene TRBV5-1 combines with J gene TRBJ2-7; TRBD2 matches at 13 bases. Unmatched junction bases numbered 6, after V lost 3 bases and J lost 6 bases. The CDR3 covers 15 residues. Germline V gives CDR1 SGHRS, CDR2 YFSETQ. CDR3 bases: TGCGCCAGCAGCTCCGGACTAGCGGGAGATCTCGAGCAGTACTTC. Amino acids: CASSSGLAGDLEQYF.

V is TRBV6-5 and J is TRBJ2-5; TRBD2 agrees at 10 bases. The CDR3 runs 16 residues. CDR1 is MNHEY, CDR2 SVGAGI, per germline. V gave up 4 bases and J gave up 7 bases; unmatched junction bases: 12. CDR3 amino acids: CASSSPRASGSWTQYF. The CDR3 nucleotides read TGTGCCAGCAGTTCCCCCCGGGCTAGCGGGAGTTGGACCCAGTACTTC.

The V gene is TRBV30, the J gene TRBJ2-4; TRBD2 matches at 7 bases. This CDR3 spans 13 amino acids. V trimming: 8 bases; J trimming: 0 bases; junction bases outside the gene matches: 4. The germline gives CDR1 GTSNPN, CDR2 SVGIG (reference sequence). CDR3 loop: CALGGGAKNIQYF. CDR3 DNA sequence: TGTGCCCTGGGCGGGGGAGCCAAAAACATTCAGTACTTC. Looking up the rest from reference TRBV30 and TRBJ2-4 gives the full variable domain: SQTIHQWPATLVQPVGSPLSLECTVEGTSNPNLYWYRQAAGRGLQLLFYSVGIGQISSEVPQNLSASRPQDRQFILSSKKLLLSDSGFYLCALGGGAKNIQYFGAGTRLSVL.

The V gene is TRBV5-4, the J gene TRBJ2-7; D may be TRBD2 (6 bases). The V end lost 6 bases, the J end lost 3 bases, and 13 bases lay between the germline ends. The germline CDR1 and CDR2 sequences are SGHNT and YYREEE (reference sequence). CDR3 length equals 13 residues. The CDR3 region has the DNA TGTGCCAGCACCCGGGGTAGCGGCTACGAGCAGTACTTC. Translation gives CASTRGSGYEQYF.

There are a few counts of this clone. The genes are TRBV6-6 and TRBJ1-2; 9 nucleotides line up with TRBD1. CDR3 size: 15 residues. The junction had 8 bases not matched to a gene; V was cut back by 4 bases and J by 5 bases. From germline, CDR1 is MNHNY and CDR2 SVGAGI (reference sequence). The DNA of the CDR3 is TGTGCCAGCAGTTTCACAGGGGGCGCGAGGTATGGCTACACCTTC. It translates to CASSFTGGARYGYTF.